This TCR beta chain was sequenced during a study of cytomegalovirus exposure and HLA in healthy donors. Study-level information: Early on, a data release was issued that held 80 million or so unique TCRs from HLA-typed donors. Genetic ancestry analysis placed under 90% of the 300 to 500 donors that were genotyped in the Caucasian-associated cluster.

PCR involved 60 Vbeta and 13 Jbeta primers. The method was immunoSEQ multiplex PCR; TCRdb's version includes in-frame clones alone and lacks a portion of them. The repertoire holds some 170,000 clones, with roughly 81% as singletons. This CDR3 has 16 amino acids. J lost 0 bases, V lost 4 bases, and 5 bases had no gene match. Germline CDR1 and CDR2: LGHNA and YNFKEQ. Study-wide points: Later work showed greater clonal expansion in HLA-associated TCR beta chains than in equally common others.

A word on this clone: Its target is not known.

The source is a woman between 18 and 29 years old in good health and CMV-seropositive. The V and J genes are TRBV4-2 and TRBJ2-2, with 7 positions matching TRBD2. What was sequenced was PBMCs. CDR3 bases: TGTGCCAGCAGCCCCTGGGGAGGGACGAACACCGGGGAGCTGTTTTTT. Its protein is CASSPWGGTNTGELFF.